A selection of T cell receptor beta chains follows, all from one sample in a study. Profiling relied on immunoSEQ multiplex PCR, and the TCRdb table lists in-frame clones only, not all of them. The table lists roughly 68,000 clones, just over 90% of them singletons, with under 4.5% in the top ten. Sequenced sample: PBMCs. The receptors shown here come from a man between 35 and 55 years old with rheumatoid arthritis. CDR3s include the opening cysteine and the closing phenylalanine or tryptophan. A D gene is named only where the DNA matches it firmly. Clone size is stated in some rows and not others, as once, few, many or a class when expanded.

. TRBJ1-2 . TRBV7-3 TGTGCCAGCAGCTTAATGCCCCTCGACAAAGCTAACTATGGCTACACCTTC CASSLMPLDKANYGYTF
once TRBJ1-5 . TRBV28 TGTGCCAGCAGTCCCCCTGACGAGGCCATACCCAGGCCCCAGCATTTT CASSPPDEAIPRPQHF
once TRBJ1-3 TRBD1 TRBV6-7 TGTGCCAGCAGCCGACGACAGGGGGCTGGAAACACCATATATTTT CASSRRQGAGNTIYF
. TRBJ2-3 . TRBV19 TGTGCCAGTAGCACTCCGTCGGGAGATACGCAGTATTTT CASSTPSGDTQYF
. TRBJ1-2 TRBD1 TRBV29-1 TGCAGCGTTGAAGCTGACAGGGAGTATGGCTACACCTTC CSVEADREYGYTF
. TRBJ1-4 . TRBV6-5 TGTGCCAGCAGTACCACAGGAGATAATGAAAAACTGTTTTTT CASSTTGDNEKLFF
once TRBJ1-3 . TRBV7-2 TGTGCCAGCAGCTTAGTCCCAGTCTCTGGAAACACCATATATTTT CASSLVPVSGNTIYF
few TRBJ1-1 . TRBV12-3/TRBV12-4 TGTGCCAGCACCTTCGGGACGGCTGAAGCTTTCTTT CASTFGTAEAFF
. TRBJ2-1 TRBD2 TRBV5-1 TGCGCCAGCAGAAGACTAGCGGAATACAATGAGCAGTTCTTC CASRRLAEYNEQFF
once TRBJ1-2 . TRBV6-6 TGTGCCAGCAGTTCCTCGGGCGGGCCTTCTGGCTACACCTTC CASSSSGGPSGYTF
few TRBJ2-7 . TRBV9 TGTGCCAGCAGCGCCTTAGCGGAACCCTACGAGCAGTACTTC CASSALAEPYEQYF
. TRBJ2-1 TRBD2 TRBV6-1 TGTGCCAGCAGCTCCACTAGCGGGGGTTTATATGAGCAGTTCTTC CASSSTSGGLYEQFF
. TRBJ2-7 . TRBV4-2 TGTGCCAGCAGCCAAGTGGGTTCAGAAACTCCCTACGAGCAGTACTTC CASSQVGSETPYEQYF
. TRBJ1-3 TRBD1 TRBV6-6 TGTGCCAGCAGTTTCCGGACAGGGAGCTCTGGAAACACCATATATTTT CASSFRTGSSGNTIYF
. TRBJ2-2 TRBD2 TRBV2 TGTGCCAGCAGTGAACTCGCGGGGGGCCGAACCGGGGAGCTGTTTTTT CASSELAGGRTGELFF
. TRBJ1-1 . TRBV5-4 TGTGCCAGCAGCCAGGTCTTGAACACTGAAGCTTTCTTT CASSQVLNTEAFF
. TRBJ2-7 . TRBV28 TGTGCCAGCAGCGTCGACCAAACCCTATCCTACGAGCAGTACTTC CASSVDQTLSYEQYF
. TRBJ2-2 . TRBV7-9 TGTGCCAGCAGCTTCACCCCTACAGCGAACACCGGGGAGCTGTTTTTT CASSFTPTANTGELFF
. TRBJ2-2 . TRBV6-1 TGTGCCAGCAGTGAGAGAACCCTGAACACCGGGGAGCTGTTTTTT CASSERTLNTGELFF
. TRBJ2-7 TRBD2 TRBV4-3 TGCGCCAGCAGCCAAGATCGATCTAGCGGCTCCTACGAGCAGTACTTC CASSQDRSSGSYEQYF
. TRBJ1-5 . TRBV28 TGTGCCAGCAGTTTGAGGCAGCATCAGCCCCAGCATTTT CASSLRQHQPQHF
. TRBJ2-7 . TRBV7-3 TGTGCCAGCAGCTCATCGGGCCGCCTAGGCGAGCAGTACTTC CASSSSGRLGEQYF
. TRBJ2-5 TRBD2 TRBV6-2/TRBV6-3 TGTGCCAGCAGTTACGGGACTAGCGTGGAGACCCAGTACTTC CASSYGTSVETQYF
. TRBJ2-7 . TRBV30 TGTGCCTGGAGTGTAGACGGTCGATGGGGCCACGAGCAGTACTTC CAWSVDGRWGHEQYF
once TRBJ1-6 . TRBV9 TGTGCCAGCAGCGTAGAAACGGGAGTGGAATCACCCCTCCACTTT CASSVETGVESPLHF
. TRBJ2-7 . TRBV5-6 TGTGCCAGCAGCTTGGCTGCGGGCAGGGGTGGAAGGTACGAGCAGTACTTC CASSLAAGRGGRYEQYF
. TRBJ2-7 . TRBV7-9 TGTGCCAGCAGCTCAATCTACGAGCAGTACTTC CASSSIYEQYF
. TRBJ1-2 . TRBV9 TGTGCCAGCAGCGAGGAGGTCGGTGTTGCTACCTATGGCTACACCTTC CASSEEVGVATYGYTF
. TRBJ1-5 . TRBV19 TGTGCCAGTAGTCCTCAGGGGATGCGACAGCCCCAGCATTTT CASSPQGMRQPQHF
. TRBJ1-4 TRBD1 TRBV18 TGTGCCAGCTCACCCCGACAGGGAAGGGTTTTTGAAAAACTGTTTTTT CASSPRQGRVFEKLFF
once TRBJ2-1 . TRBV30 TGTGCCTGGGGCCCGGGACATTCCTCCTACAATGAGCAGTTCTTC CAWGPGHSSYNEQFF
. TRBJ1-2 TRBD1 TRBV7-2 TGTGCCAGCAGCCCGTCGTGGGGACAGCTCTATGGCTACACCTTC CASSPSWGQLYGYTF
. TRBJ1-4 . TRBV5-1 TGCGCCAGCAGCGGGCAACAGGGAACATCGGAAAAACTGTTTTTT CASSGQQGTSEKLFF
. TRBJ2-5 . TRBV11-2 TGTGCCAGCAGCTTAGGCGGGTACCCCGAGACCCAGTACTTC CASSLGGYPETQYF
. TRBJ1-5 . TRBV6-2/TRBV6-3 TGTGCCAGCAGTTACCAACGGGGGTATAGCAATCAGCCCCAGCATTTT CASSYQRGYSNQPQHF
once TRBJ1-1 . TRBV4-2 TGTGCCAGCAGCCCCAACAGCAATTTGAACACTGAAGCTTTCTTT CASSPNSNLNTEAFF
once TRBJ1-1 . TRBV5-5 TGTGCCAGCACCTCGGTCGGTCGGAACACTGAAGCTTTCTTT CASTSVGRNTEAFF
. TRBJ1-3 . TRBV5-4 TGTGCCAGCAGCTCCATCGGACTCTCCAGCTCTGGAAACACCATATATTTT CASSSIGLSSSGNTIYF
. TRBJ2-7 . TRBV7-2 TGTGCCAGCAGCTTAGAGGGGGGAACCTACGAGCAGTACTTC CASSLEGGTYEQYF
. TRBJ2-2 . TRBV4-1 TGCGCCAGCAGCCATACAAGGGTGTATGGGGACGGGAACACCGGGGAGCTGTTTTTT CASSHTRVYGDGNTGELFF
. TRBJ1-5 . TRBV6-5 TGTGCCAGCAGTTTTCGTGGTAGGCCCCAGCATTTT CASSFRGRPQHF
. TRBJ2-6 . TRBV21-1 TGTGCCAGCAGCAAAGCGCTACAGCCTCAGGGCTACTCTGGGGCCAACGTCCTGACTTTC CASSKALQPQGYSGANVLTF
. TRBJ2-3 . TRBV5-1 TGCGCCAGCAGCTTGAGGCGGACAAGGGCAGATACGCAGTATTTT CASSLRRTRADTQYF
. TRBJ2-2 . TRBV28 TGTGCCAGCAGTTTACCCGACACCGGGGAGCTGTTTTTT CASSLPDTGELFF
. TRBJ1-4 TRBD1 TRBV28 TGTGCCAGCTGTTTAGCAGGGGGAGGGCTGGGGGAAAAACTGTTTTTT CASCLAGGGLGEKLFF
. TRBJ1-5 . TRBV28 TGTGCCAGCAGTATCTCATGGGGTCAGCCCCAGCATTTT CASSISWGQPQHF
. TRBJ2-2 . TRBV2 TGTGCCAGCAGTGGGGTCAAGCTGAACACCGGGGAGCTGTTTTTT CASSGVKLNTGELFF
. TRBJ1-1 . TRBV3-1/TRBV3-2 TGTGCCAGCAGCCAACTACTTTCGAACACTGAAGCTTTCTTT CASSQLLSNTEAFF
. TRBJ1-1 TRBD1 TRBV4-3 TGCGCCAGCAGCCAAGGGACAGGGAGGGTGTCGGACACTGAAGCTTTCTTT CASSQGTGRVSDTEAFF
. TRBJ2-3 . TRBV18 TGTGCCAGCTCACCACAGAGGACAGGCACAGATACGCAGTATTTT CASSPQRTGTDTQYF
. TRBJ2-2 TRBD2 TRBV19 TGTGCCAGTCGGACTAGCGGAAACACCGGGGAGCTGTTTTTT CASRTSGNTGELFF
. TRBJ1-4 . TRBV5-1 TGCGCCAGCAGCTTGGCCCAGGGCAAAGCGAATGAAAAACTGTTTTTT CASSLAQGKANEKLFF
. TRBJ2-2 TRBD2 TRBV7-7 TGTGCTAGCAGCTTTGGGACTATGCCGGGGGAGCTGTTTTTT CASSFGTMPGELFF
. TRBJ2-1 . TRBV7-2 TGTGCCAGCAGCTTAGCATGGACAGAATACAATGAGCAGTTCTTC CASSLAWTEYNEQFF
. TRBJ1-5 . TRBV7-2 TGTGCCAGCAGCTTAGAAGCAGTGCGCAATCAGCCCCAGCATTTT CASSLEAVRNQPQHF